This T cell receptor beta chain originates from a study of blood T cell repertoires in COVID-19. Clones were sequenced by immunoSEQ multiplex PCR, and TCRdb holds only the in-frame ones, with some missing. The sample lists 300,000 to 500,000 clones, approximately 88% occurring once. This CDR3 has 14 residues. Germline loops: CDR1 SEHNR, CDR2 FQNEAQ (reference sequence). V lost 5 bases to trimming and J lost 4 bases; unmatched junction nucleotides: 5. Sequences were obtained from PBMCs or T cells enriched from blood (not recorded which). The chain carries TRBV7-9 and TRBJ2-1; TRBD2 matches 7 bases. This clonotype was sampled from a woman aged 25-40 years with acute COVID-19. The CDR3 DNA reads TGTGCCAGCAGCGATGGGGGGGTGTACAATGAGCAGTTCTTC. It is translated as CASSDGGVYNEQFF.